This T cell receptor beta chain came from a study of blood T cell repertoires in COVID-19. This clone was observed a few times. The germline gives CDR1 SGHNT, CDR2 YYREEE (reference sequence). This CDR3 region has 15 residues. Trimming took off 4 bases at V and 2 bases at J, with 15 bases between the two ends. The repertoire was sequenced with immunoSEQ multiplex PCR; TCRdb's copy has only in-frame clones and lacks some. The sample lists under 300,000 clones, 91% seen once, with 0.95% to 1.5% in the top ten. This clonotype was obtained from a human donor in a cohort exposed to, infected with or recovered from COVID-19 (not recorded which). The donor label of this sample is uncertain. The chain carries TRBV5-4 and TRBJ1-1, with no clear D. Material: PBMCs or T cells enriched from blood (not recorded which). The CDR3 loop is CASSAGLPRNTEAFF. The CDR3 DNA is TGTGCCAGCAGCGCCGGACTACCGAGAAACACTGAAGCTTTCTTT.